This T cell receptor (beta chain) was recovered during a study of T cell repertoires in cytomegalovirus infection. Points from the study as a whole: Cumulative frequency (of public TCR beta family members) identified carriers of CMV plus the relevant HLA.

About this clonotype itself: Its antigen is currently unknown.

TCRdb independently ran MiXCR on the reads; one entry per CDR3 protein. The sample has 750,000 to 900,000 distinct CDR3 sequences; 25% to 30% are singletons. The V and J ends lost 2 bases and 4 bases respectively, with 11 bases between them. The CDR3 loop spans 14 amino acids. The sequence derives from a human donor in good health (CMV status not recorded). Some clones in this sample may be carry-over from other donors' samples. J is TRBJ1-2 and V is TRBV12-3 or TRBV12-4, with a tentative D call TRBD1 (5 bases). The sequencing here drew on cultured CD8+ T cells from PBMCs, taken from culture after CMV antigen stimulation. CDR3 amino acids: CASSLSDSGYGYTF. CDR3 bases: TGTGCCAGCAGTTTAAGCGACAGTGGCTATGGCTACACCTTC.